These T cell receptor beta chains were read from a single sample in a study of T cells in tuberculosis. Using immunoSEQ multiplex PCR, the repertoire was profiled, and TCRdb retains in-frame clones only, with some absent. The data show about 49,000 clones, 90% to 95% seen once. This specimen was PBMCs, taken at tuberculosis diagnosis. These receptors all come from an adult with tuberculosis. The CDR3 runs from the conserved cysteine through the conserved F or W. The D gene is left open where the match is weak. Part of the rows lack a size; the others show once, few, many or a class for expanded clones.

v_call: TRBV28; clone_size: NA; d_call: NA; cdr3_length: 14; j_call: TRBJ1-2; cdr3_nt: TGTGCCAGCAGCTCCCTTGACACCATTTATGGCTACACCTTC; cdr3_aa: CASSSLDTIYGYTF
v_call: TRBV11-2; clone_size: NA; d_call: TRBD2; cdr3_length: 16; j_call: TRBJ2-3; cdr3_nt: TGTGCCAGCAGCGTCAGACTAGCGGGAGCAGCAGATACGCAGTATTTT; cdr3_aa: CASSVRLAGAADTQYF
v_call: TRBV29-1; clone_size: NA; d_call: TRBD1; cdr3_length: 12; j_call: TRBJ2-4; cdr3_nt: TGCAGCGTTCAGGGGGCTAGCAACATTCAGTACTTC; cdr3_aa: CSVQGASNIQYF
v_call: TRBV19; clone_size: NA; d_call: NA; cdr3_length: 14; j_call: TRBJ1-2; cdr3_nt: TGTGCCAGTAGTATTCGGAGGGGAGACTATGGCTACACCTTC; cdr3_aa: CASSIRRGDYGYTF
v_call: TRBV5-1; clone_size: NA; d_call: NA; cdr3_length: 16; j_call: TRBJ1-1; cdr3_nt: TGCGCCAGCAGCCCTAGACGGGGGGCCCCTAACACTGAAGCTTTCTTT; cdr3_aa: CASSPRRGAPNTEAFF
v_call: TRBV5-1; clone_size: NA; d_call: NA; cdr3_length: 15; j_call: TRBJ1-1; cdr3_nt: TGCGCCAGCAGCTTGAGTGGCCTAACGGGGACTGAAGCTTTCTTT; cdr3_aa: CASSLSGLTGTEAFF
v_call: TRBV19; clone_size: NA; d_call: NA; cdr3_length: 14; j_call: TRBJ1-5; cdr3_nt: TGTGCCAGTTCATCCCAGGGTCAGCATCAGCCCCAGCATTTT; cdr3_aa: CASSSQGQHQPQHF
v_call: TRBV7-8; clone_size: NA; d_call: NA; cdr3_length: 16; j_call: TRBJ1-3; cdr3_nt: TGTGCCAGCAGCTTAGTTAATCAGGTTTCCGGAAACACCATATATTTT; cdr3_aa: CASSLVNQVSGNTIYF
v_call: TRBV27; clone_size: once; d_call: NA; cdr3_length: 17; j_call: TRBJ1-5; cdr3_nt: TGTGCCAGCAGTTGGCAGGGGCCTCAGCCAGGCAATCAGCCCCAGCATTTT; cdr3_aa: CASSWQGPQPGNQPQHF
v_call: TRBV23-1; clone_size: NA; d_call: TRBD1; cdr3_length: 11; j_call: TRBJ1-1; cdr3_nt: TGCGCCAGTGGGGACAGCTCGGAAGCTTTCTTT; cdr3_aa: CASGDSSEAFF
v_call: TRBV23-1; clone_size: NA; d_call: NA; cdr3_length: 14; j_call: TRBJ1-2; cdr3_nt: TGCGCCAGCAGTCACCCAGGGTCTCTCTATGGCTACACCTTC; cdr3_aa: CASSHPGSLYGYTF